The clone carrying this T cell receptor (beta chain) was found a few times. This sample stems from a study of cytomegalovirus exposure and HLA in healthy donors. Vbeta (60) and Jbeta (13) primers were used in the PCR. Generated by immunoSEQ multiplex PCR, the TCRdb table keeps only in-frame clones and is missing some. Here the sample spans some 150,000 clones, over 65% being singletons. The CDR3 length is 14 residues. The V end was cut by 2 bases, the J end by 0 bases, with 7 bases between. Per the germline V gene, CDR1 is SGHRS and CDR2 is YFSETQ. The TCR was taken from a woman aged 25 to 39 in good health and CMV-seronegative. Sequencing was done on a sample of PBMCs. The chain carries TRBV5-1 and TRBJ2-3; D uncertain. In DNA form, the CDR3 reads TGCGCCAGCAGCTTACTGGTGAGCACAGATACGCAGTATTTT. Translation: CASSLLVSTDTQYF.